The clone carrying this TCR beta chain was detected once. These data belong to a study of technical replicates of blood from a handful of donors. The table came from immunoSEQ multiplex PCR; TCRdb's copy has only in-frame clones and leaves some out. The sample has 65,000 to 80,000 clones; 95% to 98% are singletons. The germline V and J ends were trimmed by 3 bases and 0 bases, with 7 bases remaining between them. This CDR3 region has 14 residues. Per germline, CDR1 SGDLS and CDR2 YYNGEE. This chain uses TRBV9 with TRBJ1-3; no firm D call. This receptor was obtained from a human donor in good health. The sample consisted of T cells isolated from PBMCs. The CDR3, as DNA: TGTGCCAGCAGCGAGACTTTCTCTGGAAACACCATATATTTT. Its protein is CASSETFSGNTIYF.